This T cell receptor (beta chain) was recorded in a study of blood T cell repertoires in COVID-19. Generated by immunoSEQ multiplex PCR, the TCRdb table keeps only in-frame clones and is missing some. This sample yields about half a million clones, of which 80% to 90% are seen a single time; 3% to 4% belongs to the top ten. The CDR3 loop spans 16 amino acids. The V gene end was trimmed by 5 bases and the J gene end by 0 bases; junction bases not matched to a gene: 9. Germline V CDR1 and CDR2: SNHLY, FYNNEI. Sample: peripheral blood. The clonotype originates from a human donor in a cohort sampled during active COVID-19. The chain carries TRBV2 and TRBJ1-1; 7 bases align to TRBD1. CDR3 in DNA: TGTGCCAGCAGTACCCCGGGACAGAACATGAACACTGAAGCTTTCTTT. Protein product: CASSTPGQNMNTEAFF.